The present TCR beta chain was sequenced within a study of blood T cells in healthy people across ages (dated by TCRdb to between 2014 and 2016). Notes on the research overall: In model experiments, template switching captured roughly one uniquely barcoded TCR beta cDNA molecule for every two T cells. Age-related changes in TCR beta repertoire diversity were measured in the study by deep sequencing normalized with unique cDNA molecular identifiers. The donors were split into four age groups: young (average about 15 years), middle-aged (about 40), aged (about 56) and long-lived (under 85). To avoid experimental bias, donors of different ages were distributed randomly across sequencing lanes. Using the same blood draw, the study looked at two additional independent replicas of 1 million unique cDNA reads for two donors, one aged 18 to 30 and the other aged 80 or older. Points the paper makes about the study in general: As age increased, observed TCR beta diversity per million T cells dropped in a roughly linear way, and a significant reduction was already evident by age roughly 40. Donor CMV infection status was unknown, potentially confounding age-related changes in expanded clonotypes. Total diversity estimates from one million sequenced T cells were considered lower bounds and underestimates. The percentage of naive T cells measured by flow cytometry correlated strongly with observed TCR beta diversity. Compared with the aged group, more naive CD4+ T cells, fewer expanded clones and increased TCR diversity were shown by the long-lived group, suggesting age selection. Since profiling was done on bulk unsorted PBMCs, naive and antigen-experienced compartments could not be conclusively compared.

The CDR3 covers 14 residues, taking in both the cysteine and the phenylalanine. CDR3 DNA only is kept here, 42 bases in frame from base 1. Trimming costs V 0 bases and J 3 bases, and their ends lie 12 bases apart. CDR1 DFQATT and CDR2 SNEGSKA were looked up in the germline V gene (reference sequence). Library method: 5' RACE. These reads were obtained on an Illumina HiSeq 2500. A second PCR of about 7 to 12 cycles was performed with a sample-barcoded 5' primer and a J-beta primer mix. A unique molecular identifier was introduced onto each TCR beta cDNA molecule by a template-switch 5' adaptor carrying 12 random nucleotides. Each sample yielded at least 2.5 million CDR3-containing paired-end reads. First-strand cDNA synthesis was performed from all RNA using the Mint cDNA synthesis kit, with priming by a TRBC-specific oligonucleotide. Following uracil-DNA glycosylase treatment, a first 18-cycle PCR with universal primers M1SS and BC2_uni_R was performed on all cDNA. The study's own analysis went as follows. Each sample was normalized by randomly selecting 1 million high-quality reads, each carrying a distinct molecular identifier. Instead of being binned into consensus sequences, reads with shared molecular identifiers were discarded. MiTCR, run with a Q25 quality threshold and the strictest error-elimination algorithm, handled CDR3 identification, clonotype clustering and error correction. A nonparametric unseen species model using Euler transformation provided a lower-bound estimate of total TCR beta diversity. TCRdb cleaned the public reads at Q25 with fastp, built clones with MiXCR and kept in-frame beta chains. Rows with one shared CDR3 protein collapse into an entry with the most common genes and DNA. TCRdb's processing, not the authors', yielded these V and J calls. For this sample the table gives about 590,000 distinct CDR3 sequences, of which about 30% were detected only once. 15% to 19% of the sample is held by the ten biggest clonotypes.

This clonotype was counted at least ten times. This clone's antigen is unknown. No quality values exist for individual bases; no much larger clone is one base distant. Donors were approximately 42 systemically healthy Caucasian individuals from Russia aged about 6 to 100 years. Each donor gave around 9.8 milliliters of peripheral blood, collected into EDTA-treated Vacutainer tubes. Ficoll-Paque density-gradient centrifugation was used to isolate PBMCs, with at least 6 million per sample. Trizol reagent was used to extract total RNA from the PBMCs, yielding at least 6 micrograms per sample. For every donor, an aliquot of PBMCs went through flow cytometry to measure the percentages of naive CD45RAhigh/CD27high T cells.

Material: blood. Rearrangement joined TRBV20-1 to TRBJ2-7; TRBD2 is possibly the D segment (5 matching bases). The TCR sequence derives from a woman older than 75 in good health. This receptor carries the CDR3 CSARDSFGSYEQYF. The nucleotide sequence reads as follows: TGCAGTGCTAGAGATTCCTTTGGGAGCTACGAGCAGTACTTC.